The 24 T cell receptor beta chains in this list originate from one sample, sequenced in a study of read filtering for tumor transcriptome and immune sequencing. From roughly 390 ng of RNA, a library with molecular barcoded alpha/delta and beta/gamma adaptors was made. TCRdb itself ran the reads through MiXCR, one entry per CDR3 protein. The table has over 55,000 distinct CDR3 sequences, approximately 14% seen once. Specimen: a population of CD138-negative cells sorted from bone marrow. Receptors originate from a donor over 35 with multiple myeloma.

This clonotype has a handful of counts. The chain uses TRBV7-3 and TRBJ1-1; D may be TRBD1 (6 bases). CDR3 length: 14 amino acids. V gave up 4 bases and J gave up 2 bases, with 11 bases separating them. CDR1 is SGHTA and CDR2 is FQGTGA in the germline V gene. CDR3 sequence: CASSSAGANTEAFF. In DNA form, the CDR3 reads TGTGCCAGCAGCTCAGCAGGGGCCAACACTGAAGCTTTCTTT.

This clonotype was observed many times. This chain links TRBV5-1 with TRBJ2-3; D might be TRBD1 (6 bases). The germline CDR1 and CDR2 sequences are SGHRS and YFSETQ. The CDR3 length is 16 residues. With 2 bases removed from V and 2 bases from J, the gap between germline ends came to 15 bases. The CDR3 loop is CASSLPNTGSTDTQYF. The CDR3 nucleotides read TGCGCCAGCAGCTTACCAAATACAGGGTCCACAGATACGCAGTATTTT.

Note on this clonotype: Given a much more abundant clone one base away, this may be a read error. This chain joins TRBV5-4 and TRBJ2-5; D not resolved. From germline, CDR1 is SGHNT and CDR2 YYREEE (reference sequence). This CDR3 contains 13 residues. Here the CDR3 DNA reads TGTGCCGGCAGCTTGGGTGAAGGAGAGACCCAGTACTTC. It codes for CAGSLGEGETQYF.

The table lists this clonotype with many counts. The gene calls are TRBV2 and TRBJ2-1, with D unclear. The CDR3 runs to 11 residues. CDR1 is SNHLY and CDR2 is FYNNEI in the germline V gene. Trimming removed 8 bases at V and 9 bases at J, with 11 bases between. The CDR3 loop is CASGQVGEQFF. DNA of the CDR3: TGTGCCAGCGGTCAAGTTGGTGAGCAGTTCTTC. The full variable domain, in which reference TRBV2 and TRBJ2-1 provide the parts outside the CDR3, is EPEVTQTPSHQVTQMGQEVILRCVPISNHLYFYWYRQILGQKVEFLVSFYNNEISEKSEIFDDQFSVERPDGSNFTLKIRSTKLEDSAMYFCASGQVGEQFFGPGTRLTVL.

In its sample, this clonotype was seen many times. V is TRBV20-1 and J is TRBJ1-5; D gene uncertain. The V and J ends lost 3 bases and 6 bases respectively, with 9 bases between them. Germline loops: CDR1 DFQATT, CDR2 SNEGSKA (reference sequence). The CDR3 has 12 amino acids. The CDR3 DNA reads as TGCAGTGCTAGTCGCGGAACTCAGCCCCAGCATTTT. Translation: CSASRGTQPQHF.

In its sample, this clonotype was seen many times. V is TRBV28 and J is TRBJ2-7, with a tentative D call TRBD1 (5 bases). The CDR3 is made up of 13 amino acids. The germline CDR1 and CDR2 sequences are MDHEN and SYDVKM. V gave up 5 bases and J gave up 0 bases, with 8 bases separating them. CDR3 DNA sequence: TGTGCCAGCAGTAGCGACAGCTCCTACGAGCAGTACTTC. This codes for CASSSDSSYEQYF.

The genes are TRBV7-9 and TRBJ2-7; D is unresolved. The CDR3 is 13 amino acids. V was clipped by 1 base and J by 3 bases, with 7 bases between them. CDR1 is SEHNR, CDR2 FQNEAQ, per germline (reference sequence). CDR3 region: CASSLEIGYEQYF. CDR3 bases: TGTGCCAGCAGCTTAGAGATCGGCTACGAGCAGTACTTC.

This clonotype was observed a handful of times. The chain has TRBV27 and TRBJ2-7; the D gene is possibly TRBD1 (6 bases). V gave up 5 bases and J gave up 5 bases, with 19 bases separating them. Germline CDR1 MNHEY, CDR2 SMNVEV (reference sequence). The CDR3 runs 15 residues. This chain's CDR3 is CASSPSQQGDHEQYF. The DNA of the CDR3 is TGTGCCAGCAGTCCTTCGCAACAGGGTGACCACGAGCAGTACTTC.

This clonotype occurred many times. This chain links TRBV29-1 with TRBJ2-6; 8 nucleotides line up with TRBD1. Germline V gene data show CDR1 as SQVTM and CDR2 as ANQGSEA. The CDR3 is 19 residues long. The V segment lost 0 bases and the J segment 1 base; nucleotides outside the gene matches: 11. CDR3 sequence (DNA): TGCAGCGTTGAAGAAACCCGTCCGGACAGGGATTCTGGGGCCAACGTCCTGACTTTC. Encoded protein: CSVEETRPDRDSGANVLTF.

The table lists this clonotype with many counts. The chain has TRBV21-1 and TRBJ2-5; the D call of TRBD2 is as the table states it, not checked on the DNA. TRBV21-1 is a pseudogene. The CDR3 extends over 17 amino acids. The CDR3 DNA sequence: TGTGCCAGCAGCGCTCCTAGGTCAGCGGGAGGCGAAGAGACCCAGTACTTC. Its translation: CASSAPRSAGGEETQYF.

This clonotype has at least ten counts. The V call is TRBV4-1, the J call TRBJ2-6, with D perhaps being TRBD1 or TRBD2 (6 bases each). The CDR3 length is 17 residues. V lost 0 bases to trimming and J lost 2 bases, with 11 bases between them. Germline lookup yields CDR1 MGHRA and CDR2 YSYEKL. This CDR3 is CASSQDWGAAGANVLTF. The DNA for the CDR3 is TGCGCCAGCAGCCAAGACTGGGGGGCAGCTGGGGCCAACGTCCTGACTTTC.

This clonotype has ten or more counts. The rearrangement joins TRBV11-3 to TRBJ2-2; 7 positions agree with TRBD1. In germline, CDR1 is SGHNT, CDR2 YENEEA. The CDR3 is made up of 15 amino acids. Trimming took 5 bases from V and 0 from J; bases not matched to a gene: 3. The CDR3: CASSHRGPNTGELFF. CDR3 sequence (DNA): TGTGCCAGCAGCCACAGGGGCCCGAACACCGGGGAGCTGTTTTTT.

This clonotype was counted at least ten times. This chain connects TRBV6-5 to TRBJ2-5, with TRBD1 identical over 8 bases. The germline gives CDR1 MNHEY, CDR2 SVGAGI. Trimming cost V 7 bases and J 2 bases; bases outside gene matches: 9. The CDR3 runs to 15 residues. The CDR3 sequence is CASTLTRDRQETQYF. The CDR3 coding sequence is TGTGCCAGCACATTAACTCGGGACAGGCAAGAGACCCAGTACTTC.

Ten or more counts support this clonotype. This sequence joins TRBV5-1 and TRBJ2-1; D gene uncertain. The length of the CDR3 is 15 residues. Germline V CDR1 and CDR2: SGHRS, YFSETQ. The ends were cut back, 0 bases at V and 7 bases at J, with 14 bases in the middle. For the CDR3, the DNA is TGCGCCAGCAGCTTGGATGGGCGGAATGTTAATGAGCAGTTCTTC. Protein sequence: CASSLDGRNVNEQFF. The full variable domain, completed using reference TRBV5-1 and TRBJ2-1, is KAGVTQTPRYLIKTRGQQVTLSCSPISGHRSVSWYQQTPGQGLQFLFEYFSETQRNKGNFPGRFSGRQFSNSRSEMNVSTLELGDSALYLCASSLDGRNVNEQFFGPGTRLTVL.

This clonotype was counted at least ten times. V is TRBV28 and J is TRBJ2-7, with 8 bases identical to TRBD1. The J segment lost 7 bases and the V segment lost 5 bases, leaving 13 bases of the junction unmatched. The CDR3 extends over 15 amino acids. Germline CDR1 reads MDHEN; CDR2 reads SYDVKM. The CDR3 loop reads CASSGRDRSIEEQYF. DNA of the CDR3: TGTGCCAGCAGTGGCCGGGACAGGTCCATTGAAGAGCAGTACTTC.

This clonotype was seen at least ten times. J is TRBJ2-7 and V is TRBV7-9; 7 nucleotides match TRBD1. The CDR3 contains 15 residues. V trimming: 1 base; J trimming: 5 bases; junction bases outside the gene matches: 8. The V gene's germline CDR1 is SEHNR and CDR2 FQNEAQ (reference sequence). This CDR3 is CASSLDRTGLDEQYF. CDR3 DNA: TGTGCCAGCAGCTTAGATCGGACAGGCCTCGACGAGCAGTACTTC.

This clonotype was detected many times. The V call is TRBV27, the J call TRBJ1-2, with 8 nucleotides matching TRBD1. This CDR3 contains 12 residues. The V gene end was trimmed by 8 bases and the J gene end by 4 bases; junction bases not matched to a gene: 3. CDR1 MNHEY and CDR2 SMNVEV come from the germline V gene (reference sequence). CDR3 in DNA: TGTGCCAGCGGGACAGGCGGCTATGGCTACACCTTC. This encodes CASGTGGYGYTF.

This clonotype was observed at least ten times. The chain recombines TRBV6-2 or TRBV6-3 with TRBJ2-1; TRBD1 aligns across 10 bases. This CDR3 is built from 15 residues. The junction had 8 bases not matched to a gene; V was cut back by 5 bases and J by 7 bases. CDR1 is MNHEY and CDR2 is SVGEGT in the germline V gene. CDR3 residues: CASSKAGTGENEQFF. The CDR3 DNA sequence: TGTGCCAGCAGTAAGGCCGGGACAGGGGAGAATGAGCAGTTCTTC.

This clonotype showed up many times. V usage is TRBV28 and J usage is TRBJ1-4; no clear D. This CDR3 contains 15 residues. Germline loops: CDR1 MDHEN, CDR2 SYDVKM. The V end lost 2 bases, the J end lost 0 bases, and 7 bases lay between the germline ends. Here the CDR3 DNA reads TGTGCCAGCAGTTTAGAGGGAACAACTAATGAAAAACTGTTTTTT. Protein product: CASSLEGTTNEKLFF.

This clonotype was detected many times. The V and J genes are TRBV4-2 and TRBJ2-3; D is unresolved. CDR3 length: 12 amino acids. Germline V CDR1 and CDR2: LGHNA, YNFKEQ. The V end lost 0 bases, the J end lost 7 bases, and 5 bases lay between the germline ends. Here the CDR3 DNA reads TGTGCCAGCAGCCAAGACTTGAATACGCAGTATTTT. Its protein product is CASSQDLNTQYF.

This clonotype was found many times. This chain links TRBV6-4 with TRBJ2-2; D tentatively fits TRBD1 or TRBD2 (5 bases each). The V end lost 4 bases, the J end lost 6 bases, and 12 bases lay between the germline ends. CDR1 and CDR2 (germline): MRHNA, SNTAGT. The CDR3 extends over 14 amino acids. DNA for the CDR3: TGTGCCAGCAGTGGCGAGGGGTATGCCGGGGAGCTGTTTTTT. This sequence encodes CASSGEGYAGELFF.

This clonotype was seen many times. J is TRBJ2-1 and V is TRBV29-1; tentatively, D is TRBD1 or TRBD2 (5 bases each). CDR3 length: 12 amino acids. V gave up 7 bases and J gave up 5 bases, with 12 bases separating them. Germline V CDR1 and CDR2: SQVTM, ANQGSEA. The CDR3 protein is CSGGIWDNEQFF. Written as DNA, the CDR3 is TGCAGCGGGGGGATTTGGGACAATGAGCAGTTCTTC.

This clonotype has a count of ten or more. The gene calls are TRBV5-4 and TRBJ1-1, with D uncertain. There are 13 residues in the CDR3. CDR1 SGHNT and CDR2 YYREEE come from the germline V gene (reference sequence). Deletions cut 4 bases from V and 0 bases from J, with 7 bases between. In DNA, the CDR3 is TGTGCCAGCAGCAAGGAGATGAACACTGAAGCTTTCTTT. Translation gives CASSKEMNTEAFF.

This clonotype was counted ten times or more. This sequence joins TRBV20-1 and TRBJ2-7; D is uncertain. Per germline, CDR1 DFQATT and CDR2 SNEGSKA (reference sequence). There are 13 residues in the CDR3. Trimming cost V 6 bases and J 0 bases, with 12 bases left between them. CDR3 loop: CSAVGANSYEQYF. The CDR3 DNA is TGCAGTGCCGTCGGAGCTAACTCCTACGAGCAGTACTTC.